Below, 3 T cell receptor beta chains from the same sample are listed, as sequenced in a study of blood T cell repertoires in COVID-19 (dated by TCRdb to 2020 to 2021). Libraries were built with the immunoSEQ multiplex PCR assay. TCRdb took over this immuneACCESS table, retaining in-frame rearrangements with V and J assigned. Such tables are incomplete; in checked studies, under half of the missing clones stem from an unresolved V gene, and the remainder is unexplained. This sample comprises 350,000 or so clones, 88% of them detected only once. The ten biggest clones cover over 1% of the sample. The source material was PBMCs or T cells enriched from blood (not recorded which). Receptor source: a woman in her 30s who had been exposed to COVID-19.

The chain combines TRBV27 with TRBJ2-1, with D perhaps TRBD1 (7 bases). Trimming stripped 6 bases from V and 4 bases from J, with 16 bases between. The CDR3 has 15 amino acids. Germline V CDR1 and CDR2: MNHEY, SMNVEV (reference sequence). The CDR3: CASSQGVAGYNEQFF. Here the CDR3 DNA reads TGTGCCAGCAGCCAGGGGGTGGCGGGGTACAATGAGCAGTTCTTC.

The chain employs TRBV5-3 and TRBJ1-4; D gene uncertain. TRBV5-3 is sorted into the ORF group, with uncertain function. The CDR3 is 16 amino acids. The V and J ends lost 4 bases and 5 bases respectively, with 18 bases between them. CDR3 sequence (DNA): TGTGCCAGAAGCCCCGACCGTAACCGGGAAAATGAAAAACTGTTTTTT. It codes for CARSPDRNRENEKLFF.

A single count supports this clone. The V and J genes are TRBV7-3 and TRBJ2-3; 10 bases align to TRBD2. The V gene end was trimmed by 5 bases and the J gene end by 5 bases; junction bases not matched to a gene: 19. The CDR3 consists of 19 residues. The germline CDR1 and CDR2 sequences are SGHTA and FQGTGA. CDR3 protein: CASSRRPGTSAMGKDTQYF. The CDR3 DNA sequence: TGTGCCAGCAGCCGACGTCCCGGGACTAGCGCAATGGGGAAAGATACGCAGTATTTT.